Following are 26 T cell receptor beta chains from one sample sequenced in a study of T cells in Graves' hyperthyroidism and ophthalmopathy. TCR beta CDR3 sequences were amplified from RNA transcripts. HTBI primers were the set used in a first-round RT-PCR of the TCR CDR3. MiXCR, applied by TCRdb to the multiplex PCR reads, yields one record per CDR3 protein. The data hold about 590,000 distinct CDR3 sequences, with 15% to 17% observed a single time. The sequencing sample was made of blood. Every receptor here comes from a woman in her 30s with Graves' hyperthyroidism.

This clonotype was counted many times. This chain connects TRBV11-3 to TRBJ2-3; D is undetermined. The CDR3 has 14 residues. V was cut by 0 bases and J by 2 bases, with 6 bases left in between. Germline CDR1 reads SGHNT; CDR2 reads YENEEA. In DNA form, the CDR3 reads TGTGCCAGCAGCTTAGACGCAATCACAGATACGCAGTATTTT. This sequence encodes CASSLDAITDTQYF. Full variable domain (rest looked up from reference TRBV11-3 and TRBJ2-3): EAGVVQSPRYKIIEKKQPVAFWCNPISGHNTLYWYLQNLGQGPELLIRYENEEAVDDSQLPKDRFSAERLKGVDSTLKIQPAELGDSAVYLCASSLDAITDTQYFGPGTRLTVL.

The chain uses TRBV20-1 and TRBJ2-1; 7 nucleotides align to TRBD2. The CDR3 has 13 amino acids. Germline assignment: CDR1 DFQATT and CDR2 SNEGSKA (reference sequence). Trimming removed 3 bases from V and 7 bases from J; junction bases left unmatched: 6. The CDR3 loop is CSASWRERNEQFF. CDR3 DNA: TGCAGTGCTAGTTGGCGGGAGCGGAATGAGCAGTTCTTC.

In this sample, this clonotype turned up a few times. This sequence joins TRBV20-1 and TRBJ1-3; no reliable D call. Germline values: CDR1 DFQATT, CDR2 SNEGSKA (reference sequence). V gave up 1 base and J gave up 0 bases, with 10 bases separating them. The CDR3 has 15 amino acids. The CDR3 DNA reads as TGCAGTGCTAGAGCCCACAGATTCTCTGGAAACACCATATATTTT. This codes for CSARAHRFSGNTIYF.

This clonotype was observed a few times. The junction differs from germline at one of its ends, possibly a read error. The CDR3 loop is CASSLTGSSYDEQFF. The CDR3 region has the DNA TGTGCCAGCAGTTTGACAGGGAGCTCCTACGATGAGCAGTTCTTC. The chain couples TRBV12-3 or TRBV12-4 to TRBJ2-1, with 7 nucleotides matching TRBD1. This CDR3 has 15 residues.

In its sample, this clonotype was seen many times. The V call is TRBV2, the J call TRBJ2-7; 7 nucleotides align to TRBD1. V lost 6 bases, J lost 3 bases, and 11 bases stayed unmatched. Per the germline V gene, CDR1 is SNHLY and CDR2 is FYNNEI. The CDR3 loop spans 15 amino acids. The DNA of the CDR3 is TGTGCCAGCAGGCGCACAGGGGAAGGGAACTACGAGCAGTACTTC. Protein: CASRRTGEGNYEQYF.

This clonotype was observed at least ten times. The chain links TRBV12-3 or TRBV12-4 to TRBJ2-7; D gene ambiguous. The ends were cut back, 2 bases at V and 6 bases at J, with 11 bases in the middle. The CDR3 loop spans 13 amino acids. In DNA, the CDR3 is TGTGCCAGCAGTTTAAAATCCGGGTTCGAGCAGTACTTC. As protein: CASSLKSGFEQYF.

The chain joins TRBV27 to TRBJ1-1; TRBD1 aligns across 7 bases. Germline assignment: CDR1 MNHEY and CDR2 SMNVEV (reference sequence). Trimming took 9 bases from V and 3 from J; bases not matched to a gene: 7. The CDR3 has 13 residues. CDR3 DNA sequence: TGTGCCAGTCAACAGGGGTGGGACACTGAAGCTTTCTTT. It is translated as CASQQGWDTEAFF.

A few counts support this clonotype. The rearrangement uses TRBV5-1 and TRBJ1-2, with D uncertain. The CDR3 is made up of 13 amino acids. Between the trimmed V and J ends, which lost 0 bases and 8 bases, there was a span of 11 bases. Germline CDR1 SGHRS, CDR2 YFSETQ. The CDR3 sequence: CASSLGEGFGYTF. The CDR3 DNA is TGCGCCAGCAGCTTGGGGGAAGGGTTCGGCTACACCTTC.

This clonotype was observed many times. This sequence joins TRBV7-2 and TRBJ1-1; D call uncertain. Trimming took off 5 bases at V and 0 bases at J, with 4 bases between the two ends. This CDR3 region has 12 residues. Germline V CDR1 and CDR2: SGHTA, FQGNSA. The CDR3 nucleotides read TGTGCCAGCAGCCTCATGAACACTGAAGCTTTCTTT. It codes for CASSLMNTEAFF.

This clonotype was seen many times. V gene TRBV11-2 combines with J gene TRBJ2-3; TRBD2 matches 7 bases. The germline V gene has CDR1 SGHAT and CDR2 FQNNGV. The CDR3 covers 16 residues. J was trimmed by 3 bases and V by 5 bases; bases with no gene match: 11. CDR3 sequence reads: CASSTRVGGGTDTQYF. CDR3 in DNA: TGTGCCAGCAGCACCCGTGTCGGGGGAGGGACAGATACGCAGTATTTT.

V and J are TRBV29-1 and TRBJ1-2, with a possible D match to TRBD1 (6 bases). Germline lookup yields CDR1 SQVTM and CDR2 ANQGSEA. The CDR3 consists of 14 residues. Trimming cost V 4 bases and J 4 bases, with 16 bases left between them. The CDR3 DNA is TGCAGCGTTGTTGGGGACACTAAGACCTATGGCTACACCTTC. Amino acid sequence: CSVVGDTKTYGYTF.

The chain carries TRBV6-1 and TRBJ2-1; no reliable D call. CDR1 MNHNS and CDR2 SASEGT come from the germline V gene. V gave up 7 bases and J gave up 10 bases, with 11 bases separating them. The CDR3 contains 11 residues. CDR3 region: CASTWRLEQFF. CDR3 coding DNA: TGTGCCAGCACTTGGCGCCTAGAGCAGTTCTTC.

Many counts were recorded for this clonotype. The chain carries TRBV6-1 and TRBJ1-6; D remains unclear. Germline CDR1 reads MNHNS; CDR2 reads SASEGT. V was trimmed by 5 bases and J by 9 bases, leaving 17 bases between them. CDR3 length: 15 amino acids. The CDR3 sequence: CASSSQSIEGSPLHF. As DNA, the CDR3 is TGTGCCAGCAGTTCCCAGTCAATCGAGGGTTCACCCCTCCACTTT.

This clonotype was picked up many times. The chain recombines TRBV28 with TRBJ1-6; tentative D call: TRBD1 (6 bases). The CDR3 runs 14 residues. Deletions cut 6 bases from V and 9 bases from J, with 15 bases between. CDR1 MDHEN and CDR2 SYDVKM come from the germline V gene. CDR3 coding DNA: TGTGCCAGCAGATACAGGGACTTCGCTTCACCCCTCCACTTT. Protein product: CASRYRDFASPLHF.

This clonotype was recorded at least ten times. The rearrangement uses TRBV2 and TRBJ2-7; 10 positions agree with TRBD1. In germline, CDR1 is SNHLY, CDR2 FYNNEI. The CDR3 spans 15 residues. Unmatched junction bases numbered 8, after V lost 5 bases and J lost 4 bases. CDR3 region: CASSKRTGGSYEQYF. DNA of the CDR3: TGTGCCAGCAGTAAGAGGACAGGGGGTTCTTACGAGCAGTACTTC.

The table lists this clonotype with many counts. The J gene is TRBJ2-3, the V gene TRBV20-1; 9 nucleotides line up with TRBD2. Germline CDR1 is DFQATT and CDR2 is SNEGSKA (reference sequence). This CDR3 spans 15 amino acids. Losses at the gene ends were 5 bases for V and 0 bases for J; bases not matched to a gene: 6. In DNA, the CDR3 is TGCAGTGCTGCGTTAGCGGGAGCTAGCACAGATACGCAGTATTTT. Residues: CSAALAGASTDTQYF.

This clonotype has only a few counts. Possible read error: a much larger clone is one base away. The chain carries TRBV28 and TRBJ2-7; D gene ambiguous. V gave up 2 bases and J gave up 6 bases, with 14 bases separating them. The length of the CDR3 is 14 residues. Germline assignment: CDR1 MDHEN and CDR2 SYDVKM. This CDR3 reads CASSLATLACEQYF. The CDR3 coding sequence is TGTGCCAGCAGTTTAGCGACACTTGCCTGCGAGCAGTACTTC.

This rearrangement joins TRBV28 to TRBJ1-2; D not resolved. The CDR3 is made up of 12 amino acids. Per the germline V gene, CDR1 is MDHEN and CDR2 is SYDVKM. Trimming shortened V by 6 bases and J by 2 bases, and 7 bases separated the two germline ends. CDR3 region: CASRTDNYGYTF. The DNA for the CDR3 is TGTGCCAGCAGGACGGACAACTATGGCTACACCTTC.

This clonotype was seen only a few times. The chain joins TRBV15 to TRBJ2-2, with 10 bases fitting TRBD2. After removal of 4 bases from V and 7 bases from J, the junction contained 6 bases not matched to a gene. The CDR3 length is 15 residues. Germline assignment: CDR1 LNHNV and CDR2 YYDKDF (reference sequence). DNA of the CDR3: TGTGCCACCAGCAAGTCTAGCGGGAGCTTCGGGGAGCTGTTTTTT. Protein product: CATSKSSGSFGELFF. The whole variable domain, filled in from reference TRBV15 and TRBJ2-2, reads DAMVIQNPRYQVTQFGKPVTLSCSQTLNHNVMYWYQQKSSQAPKLLFHYYDKDFNNEADTPDNFQSRRPNTSFCFLDIRSPGLGDTAMYLCATSKSSGSFGELFFGEGSRLTVL.

The chain recombines TRBV20-1 with TRBJ2-7; no reliable D call. The CDR3 covers 14 residues. Trimming shortened V by 0 bases and J by 1 base, and 10 bases separated the two germline ends. Germline V gene data show CDR1 as DFQATT and CDR2 as SNEGSKA (reference sequence). CDR3 loop: CSARDQVQSYEQYF. The CDR3 DNA is TGCAGTGCTAGAGATCAAGTTCAGTCCTACGAGCAGTACTTC.

In this sample, this clonotype turned up a few times. The chain couples TRBV5-1 to TRBJ2-7; TRBD2 agrees at 14 bases. Germline V lookup: CDR1 SGHRS, CDR2 YFSETQ. The V and J ends lost 6 bases and 9 bases, in that order; junction bases with no gene match: 11. The CDR3 totals 15 residues. The CDR3 DNA follows: TGCGCCAGCACTCAGTTCGGGACTAGCGGGAGCCCGCAGTACTTC. Translated: CASTQFGTSGSPQYF.

This clonotype came up many times. The chain's CDR3 is CASSGQRTTDTQYF. The CDR3 DNA follows: TGTGCCAGCAGCGGGCAGCGGACCACAGATACGCAGTATTTT. The V call is TRBV7-9, the J call TRBJ2-3; the D gene is possibly TRBD2 (5 bases). Per germline, CDR1 SEHNR and CDR2 FQNEAQ (reference sequence). This CDR3 comprises 14 residues. With 5 bases removed from V and 2 bases from J, the gap between germline ends came to 11 bases.

In this sample, this clonotype turned up many times. The chain joins TRBV29-1 to TRBJ2-3; TRBD2 matches at 10 bases. The germline CDR1 and CDR2 sequences are SQVTM and ANQGSEA. The V segment lost 8 bases and the J segment 4 bases; nucleotides outside the gene matches: 9. The CDR3 covers 14 residues. CDR3: CSLLEGTSADTQYF. CDR3 DNA sequence: TGCAGCCTGTTGGAGGGGACTAGCGCAGATACGCAGTATTTT.

Ten or more counts support this clonotype. J is TRBJ1-1 and V is TRBV12-3 or TRBV12-4, with 11 bases lining up with TRBD1. The CDR3 is 14 residues long. The trim removed 5 bases at V and 7 bases at J, leaving 6 bases unmatched. CDR3 DNA: TGTGCCAGCAGTCCTGGGACAGGGGGGGGTGAAGCTTTCTTT. Translation: CASSPGTGGGEAFF.

This clonotype was found a few times. The rearrangement joins TRBV19 to TRBJ2-2; the D gene is possibly TRBD2 (5 bases). Deletions cut 4 bases from V and 4 bases from J, with 13 bases between. CDR3 length equals 15 residues. The germline CDR1 and CDR2 sequences are LNHDA and SQIVND (reference sequence). CDR3 sequence: CASSTTGLGTGELFF. CDR3 sequence (DNA): TGTGCCAGTAGTACGACCGGACTGGGCACCGGGGAGCTGTTTTTT.

This clonotype showed up many times. In DNA, the CDR3 is TGCGCCAGCAGCCAAGACCTCTCTTACGTTAGCGGTTTAACCTACGAGCAGTACTTC. Its protein is CASSQDLSYVSGLTYEQYF. The chain recombines TRBV4-1 with TRBJ2-7; D is perhaps TRBD2 (6 bases). CDR3 length: 19 amino acids. Per germline, CDR1 MGHRA and CDR2 YSYEKL. The V and J ends lost 0 bases and 2 bases respectively, with 23 bases between them.